These 20 T cell receptor beta chains were sequenced from one sample in a study of T cells in lung cancer brain metastases. Assay used: immunoSEQ multiplex PCR; TCRdb lists only in-frame clones, some missing. The data show 1,900 or so clones, roughly 91% seen once. The sample was tumor tissue from a brain metastasis. The receptors were gathered from a woman aged 45-65 years with non-small cell lung cancer that had spread to the brain.

The rearrangement uses TRBV19 and TRBJ1-1; D is uncertain. CDR3 length: 13 amino acids. Germline-derived CDR1 and CDR2 are LNHDA and SQIVND (reference sequence). Trimming removed 5 bases at V and 2 bases at J, with 9 bases between. CDR3 sequence (DNA): TGTGCCAGTAGTCCGACACCTAACACTGAAGCTTTCTTT. Amino acid sequence: CASSPTPNTEAFF.

This clone was counted once. The V and J genes are TRBV6-5 and TRBJ2-2; tentatively, D is TRBD1 (6 bases). V gave up 6 bases and J gave up 5 bases, with 13 bases separating them. The germline V gene encodes CDR1 MNHEY and CDR2 SVGAGI. This CDR3 has 14 amino acids. The CDR3 sequence: CASRVQGWTGELFF. The DNA for the CDR3 is TGTGCCAGCAGGGTACAGGGTTGGACCGGGGAGCTGTTTTTT.

This chain links TRBV5-8 with TRBJ2-1; D not certain. V shed 4 bases and J shed 9 bases, with 17 bases lying between them. Germline CDR1 SGHTS, CDR2 YDEGEE. This CDR3 is 14 amino acids long. CDR3 amino acids: CASSQLPSVSEQFF. The CDR3 DNA reads TGTGCCAGCAGCCAGCTCCCTAGTGTCAGTGAGCAGTTCTTC.

The V gene is TRBV4-3, the J gene TRBJ2-2; possibly TRBD1 for D (5 bases). This CDR3 contains 14 residues. The germline V and J ends were trimmed by 0 bases and 9 bases, with 11 bases remaining between them. The germline V gene has CDR1 LGHNA and CDR2 YSLEER. As DNA, the CDR3 is TGCGCCAGCAGCCAAGATCAGGGATTGCGGGAGCTGTTTTTT. Translated: CASSQDQGLRELFF.

The chain combines TRBV5-6 with TRBJ2-3; tentative D call: TRBD2 (6 bases). Germline V gene lookup returns CDR1 SGHDT and CDR2 YYEEEE. The CDR3 extends over 15 amino acids. Deletions cut 4 bases from V and 2 bases from J, with 14 bases between. In nucleotides, the CDR3 is TGTGCCAGCAGCCTGGATGAGGACTACACAGATACGCAGTATTTT. It is translated as CASSLDEDYTDTQYF.

The J gene is TRBJ1-2, the V gene TRBV4-3, with D tentatively TRBD1 (6 bases). Trimming cost V 4 bases and J 6 bases, with 18 bases left between them. The CDR3 has 15 residues. The germline V gene has CDR1 LGHNA and CDR2 YSLEER. CDR3 nucleotide sequence: TGCGCCAGCAGCCGAAGGACAGAAGCGGCGAATGGCTACACCTTC. Translated: CASSRRTEAANGYTF.

The rearrangement joins TRBV25-1 to TRBJ2-7; no reliable D call. Between the trimmed V and J ends, which lost 5 bases and 2 bases, there was a span of 4 bases. The CDR3 consists of 11 residues. Germline V gene lookup returns CDR1 MGHDK and CDR2 SYGVNS. The DNA of the CDR3 is TGTGCCAGCAGTCAAACCTACGAGCAGTACTTC. The encoded protein is CASSQTYEQYF.

The rearrangement uses TRBV9 and TRBJ1-3; tentatively, D is TRBD1 (6 bases). Trimming removed 4 bases at V and 0 bases at J, with 11 bases between. This CDR3 region has 15 residues. The germline gives CDR1 SGDLS, CDR2 YYNGEE. CDR3 bases: TGTGCCAGCAGCCCCGGACAGTTCTCTGGAAACACCATATATTTT. It yields the protein CASSPGQFSGNTIYF.

This rearrangement joins TRBV9 to TRBJ1-3; D ambiguous. Germline-derived CDR1 and CDR2 are SGDLS and YYNGEE. This CDR3 is built from 14 residues. V lost 5 bases and J 0 bases, leaving 9 bases between the germline ends. In DNA form, the CDR3 reads TGTGCCAGCAGTTCATTCACCTCTGGAAACACCATATATTTT. Its translation is CASSSFTSGNTIYF. Variable domain in full (rest from reference TRBV9 and TRBJ1-3): DSGVTQTPKHLITATGQRVTLRCSPRSGDLSVYWYQQSLDQGLQFLIQYYNGEERAKGNILERFSAQQFPDLHSELNLSSLELGDSALYFCASSSFTSGNTIYFGEGSWLTVV.

The CDR3 bases are TGCAGCGTTGGGTCCGGGACAGTTAACGAGCAGTACTTC. Its translation is CSVGSGTVNEQYF. The V and J genes are TRBV29-1 and TRBJ2-7, with 7 bases lining up with TRBD1. The CDR3 totals 13 residues. V shed 4 bases, J shed 5 bases, and the junction held 8 bases outside the gene matches. The germline CDR1 and CDR2 sequences are SQVTM and ANQGSEA.

The gene calls are TRBV28 and TRBJ1-1, with D perhaps matching TRBD1 (6 bases). The V and J ends lost 1 base and 5 bases respectively, with 14 bases between them. Germline CDR1 reads MDHEN; CDR2 reads SYDVKM. CDR3 size: 15 residues. The CDR3 loop reads CASSLFSGADTEAFF. In DNA, the CDR3 is TGTGCCAGCAGTTTATTTTCAGGGGCGGATACTGAAGCTTTCTTT.

The rearrangement uses TRBV6-1 and TRBJ2-7, with D maybe TRBD1 (5 bases). CDR3 size: 12 residues. CDR1 and CDR2 from the germline V gene are MNHNS and SASEGT. The V gene lost 6 bases and the J gene lost 3 bases, with 9 bases spanning the gap. Here the CDR3 reads CASSPTDYEQYF. DNA for the CDR3: TGTGCCAGCAGCCCGACAGACTACGAGCAGTACTTC.

The J gene is TRBJ1-2, the V gene TRBV18; no definite D call. The CDR3 runs 13 residues. V lost 2 bases and J 2 bases, leaving 6 bases between the germline ends. The germline CDR1 and CDR2 sequences are KGHSH and LQKENI. DNA of the CDR3: TGTGCCAGCTCACCAACGGACAACTATGGCTACACCTTC. This encodes CASSPTDNYGYTF.

This sequence joins TRBV25-1 and TRBJ1-2, with 10 nucleotides matching TRBD1. V gave up 4 bases and J gave up 4 bases; unmatched junction bases: 3. Per the germline V gene, CDR1 is MGHDK and CDR2 is SYGVNS. This CDR3 has 14 residues. In DNA, the CDR3 is TGTGCCAGCAGTGGGACAGGGGGGCTCTATGGCTACACCTTC. It translates to CASSGTGGLYGYTF.

The chain employs TRBV4-2 and TRBJ1-5; 8 nucleotides line up with TRBD1. Germline values: CDR1 LGHNA, CDR2 YNFKEQ. The CDR3 extends over 15 amino acids. V lost 0 bases, J lost 7 bases, and 5 bases stayed unmatched. CDR3 sequence: CASSQEQGAWQPQHF. The CDR3 coding sequence is TGTGCCAGCAGCCAAGAGCAGGGGGCTTGGCAGCCCCAGCATTTT.

The chain joins TRBV6-1 to TRBJ2-7; 8 bases line up with TRBD2. Germline assignment: CDR1 MNHNS and CDR2 SASEGT. The CDR3 runs 13 residues. V trimming: 6 bases; J trimming: 4 bases; junction bases outside the gene matches: 5. CDR3 nucleotide sequence: TGTGCCAGCAGCCCTCTAGCGGGTTACGAGCAGTACTTC. This translates into CASSPLAGYEQYF.

CDR3 sequence reads: CASSLRRRAFF. In nucleotides, the CDR3 is TGTGCCAGTAGTCTCAGGCGGCGAGCTTTCTTT. This rearrangement joins TRBV19 to TRBJ1-1; D uncertain. V dropped 5 bases and J dropped 10 bases, with 11 bases sitting between them. CDR3 length equals 11 residues. Germline CDR1 reads LNHDA; CDR2 reads SQIVND (reference sequence).

This clone was recorded once. The sample carries other DNA sequences with the same CDR3. The chain uses TRBV18 and TRBJ1-1; 7 bases line up with TRBD1. This CDR3 is 15 amino acids long. Trimming at V came to 3 bases and at J to 6 bases, leaving 10 bases not matched to a gene. In germline, CDR1 is KGHSH, CDR2 LQKENI. As DNA, the CDR3 is TGTGCCAGCTCACCTCAGCGGACAGGAGGCCCTGAAGCTTTCTTT. Amino acid sequence: CASSPQRTGGPEAFF.

A remark on this clone: Other DNA sequences in this specimen translate into the identical CDR3. This rearrangement joins TRBV7-2 to TRBJ2-1; 10 bases fit TRBD2. The V gene's germline CDR1 is SGHTA and CDR2 FQGNSA. This CDR3 comprises 17 residues. V lost 2 bases and J lost 5; bases outside the gene matches: 9. This chain's CDR3 is CASSLPPSGSRDNEQFF. The CDR3 DNA follows: TGTGCCAGCAGCTTACCGCCTAGCGGGAGCCGCGACAATGAGCAGTTCTTC.

The rearrangement joins TRBV11-3 to TRBJ2-3; a weak D match, TRBD1 (6 bases). Between the trimmed V and J ends, which lost 4 bases and 4 bases, there was a span of 18 bases. The germline gives CDR1 SGHNT, CDR2 YENEEA. The CDR3 runs to 16 residues. The CDR3 sequence: CASSSSEAGAADTQYF. DNA of the CDR3: TGTGCCAGCAGCTCGAGCGAGGCAGGGGCGGCAGATACGCAGTATTTT. The full variable domain, its missing parts supplied by reference TRBV11-3 and TRBJ2-3, is EAGVVQSPRYKIIEKKQPVAFWCNPISGHNTLYWYLQNLGQGPELLIRYENEEAVDDSQLPKDRFSAERLKGVDSTLKIQPAELGDSAVYLCASSSSEAGAADTQYFGPGTRLTVL.